What follows are 5 T cell receptor beta chains derived from one specimen sequenced in a study of shared clonotypes between healthy human individuals. Clones were sequenced by immunoSEQ multiplex PCR, and TCRdb holds only the in-frame ones, with some missing. The repertoire has over 2 million clones, roughly 90% of them found once; the top ten carry around 0.38%. The source material was naive CD4+ T cells from PBMCs. As to subset: CD45RA+ positively selected. These receptors all come from a man between 18 and 35 years old in good health. Some clones in this sample may be carry-over from other donors' samples.

Regarding this clone: Additional DNA sequences in this sample encode the identical CDR3. This sequence joins TRBV12-5 and TRBJ2-1; D could derive from TRBD1 or TRBD2 (5 bases each). The CDR3 loop spans 11 amino acids. The germline V gene has CDR1 LGHNT and CDR2 FRNRAP. For the CDR3, the DNA is TGTGCCTCCGGGGCGTACAATGAGCAGTTCTTC. It codes for CASGAYNEQFF.

CDR3 nucleotides: TGTGCCACCAGCAGAGAAGTTATGTATGGCTACACCTTC. Protein sequence: CATSREVMYGYTF. The rearrangement uses TRBV15 and TRBJ1-2; D remains ambiguous. This CDR3 contains 13 residues. The V end was cut by 0 bases, the J end by 5 bases, with 7 bases between. In germline, CDR1 is LNHNV, CDR2 YYDKDF (reference sequence).

For this clone: Additional DNA sequences in this sample encode the identical CDR3. This chain links TRBV2 with TRBJ1-3; no firm D call. The CDR3 is 13 residues long. Trimming removed 1 base from V and 1 base from J, with 2 bases in between. Looked up from germline, CDR1 is SNHLY and CDR2 is FYNNEI. The CDR3 region is CASSEESGNTIYF. CDR3 in DNA: TGTGCCAGCAGTGAAGAATCTGGAAACACCATATATTTT.

This clone was seen only once. V usage is TRBV18 and J usage is TRBJ2-5; D may be TRBD2 (6 bases). V gave up 3 bases and J gave up 5 bases, with 10 bases separating them. The germline V gene has CDR1 KGHSH and CDR2 LQKENI. This CDR3 contains 13 residues. The CDR3 spells CASSPTSSETQYF. In nucleotides, the CDR3 is TGTGCCAGCTCACCGACTAGTTCCGAGACCCAGTACTTC.

The chain has TRBV5-1 and TRBJ2-7, with TRBD1 matching over 7 bases. The germline V gene has CDR1 SGHRS and CDR2 YFSETQ. The CDR3 runs 16 residues. After removal of 4 bases from V and 6 bases from J, the junction contained 16 bases not matched to a gene. This chain's CDR3 is CASSTEPRRQGREQYF. The CDR3 DNA reads as TGCGCCAGCAGCACAGAGCCCCGTCGACAGGGTCGCGAGCAGTACTTC.